The entry below describes one TCR beta chain. What it binds is unknown. CDR3 length: 14 amino acids. The V segment lost 5 bases and the J segment 4 bases; nucleotides outside the gene matches: 7. Germline V CDR1 and CDR2: SGHTA, FQGTGA. The data belong to a study of CD4 T cell repertoires in COVID-19. Samples came from patients recovered from mild-to-severe COVID-19. No culture step preceded sequencing of the ex vivo isolated memory T cells. Study-wide results and caveats: Between about 6 and 27% of SARS-CoV-2 clonotypes also appeared in SARS-CoV and/or HKU1 spike cultures. Several top expanded SARS-CoV-2-reactive clonotypes were shared by two or three memory subsets.

Produced via immunoSEQ multiplex PCR; TCRdb's table is partial and in-frame only. The top ten clones hold around 0.6% of a sample with fewer than 100,000 clones, 83% of them seen once. This receptor was taken from a human donor who had COVID-19. The source was CD4+ T cells from peripheral blood, collected after recovery from COVID-19. This chain connects TRBV7-3 to TRBJ1-1; 7 nucleotides line up with TRBD1. The chain's CDR3 is CASSPRQGVTEAFF. The CDR3 DNA is TGTGCCAGCAGCCCGCGACAGGGTGTCACTGAAGCTTTCTTT.